The next 17 T cell receptor beta chains were all read from a single sample in a study of early T cells in non-severe SARS-CoV-2 infection listed by TCRdb under 2021. The receptor library was made with 5' RACE. Instrument on record: NextSeq 500. TCRdb handled the public reads itself, with Q25 trimming in fastp and clone calling in MiXCR, and kept productive beta chains. Rows are combined by CDR3 protein, so each entry shows the most common genes and DNA. The table for this sample lists 95,000 to 150,000 distinct CDR3 sequences; 15% of them were counted only once. The top ten constitute about a fifth of the sample. The source material was whole blood. Receptor source: an adult who was a healthcare worker with PCR-confirmed SARS-CoV-2 infection or an uninfected control (not recorded which).

This clonotype has a handful of counts. V gene TRBV5-1 combines with J gene TRBJ2-7; either TRBD1 or TRBD2 may supply D (5 bases each). The CDR3 covers 12 residues. Trimming shortened V by 1 base and J by 5 bases, and 7 bases separated the two germline ends. Germline CDR1 reads SGHRS; CDR2 reads YFSETQ. CDR3 amino acids: CASSLLGDEQYF. CDR3 sequence (DNA): TGCGCCAGCAGCTTGTTGGGGGACGAGCAGTACTTC.

This clonotype was detected only a few times. The chain employs TRBV5-1 and TRBJ1-3, with a tentative D call TRBD1 (5 bases). The germline V gene encodes CDR1 SGHRS and CDR2 YFSETQ. The CDR3 is 16 residues long. The V gene lost 0 bases and the J gene lost 2 bases, with 12 bases spanning the gap. The CDR3 loop reads CASSLAPQVPGNTIYF. The CDR3, as DNA: TGCGCCAGCAGCTTGGCCCCACAGGTCCCTGGAAACACCATATATTTT.

The table lists this clonotype with a few counts. The rearrangement links TRBV5-1 to TRBJ2-3; 11 bases are shared with TRBD2. The CDR3 is 18 residues long. Germline V CDR1 and CDR2: SGHRS, YFSETQ. The V gene end was trimmed by 0 bases and the J gene end by 3 bases; junction bases not matched to a gene: 9. CDR3 sequence reads: CASSLGSGGARGTDTQYF. As DNA, the CDR3 is TGCGCCAGCAGCTTGGGTAGCGGGGGGGCCCGTGGAACAGATACGCAGTATTTT.

This clonotype has more than one count but fewer than ten. The chain recombines TRBV7-9 with TRBJ1-2; no definite D call. Trimming removed 5 bases at V and 0 bases at J, with 22 bases between. The CDR3 runs 18 residues. Germline V lookup: CDR1 SEHNR, CDR2 FQNEAQ (reference sequence). CDR3 sequence (DNA): TGTGCCAGCAGCCCTGGACTATCCTCACTTATTACTAACTATGGCTACACCTTC. Amino acids: CASSPGLSSLITNYGYTF.

V and J are TRBV12-3 or TRBV12-4 and TRBJ2-5; 9 bases align to TRBD2. The CDR3 is 14 amino acids. With V trimmed by 4 bases and J by 2 bases, 2 bases remained unmatched. The CDR3 DNA reads TGTGCCAGCAGTTATCTAGCGGGGCAAGAGACCCAGTACTTC. Encoded protein: CASSYLAGQETQYF.

This clonotype came up a few times. CDR3 DNA sequence: TGTGCCAGCAGTGGTGAGACTGGGTTCACCGGGGAGCTGTTTTTT. Protein product: CASSGETGFTGELFF. The chain uses TRBV2 and TRBJ2-2; D not certain. V was cut by 4 bases and J by 4 bases, with 13 bases left in between. The CDR3 length is 15 residues. In germline, CDR1 is SNHLY, CDR2 FYNNEI.

V gene TRBV20-1 combines with J gene TRBJ1-4; a possible D gene is TRBD1 (5 bases). The CDR3 covers 11 residues. Germline CDR1 is DFQATT and CDR2 is SNEGSKA (reference sequence). Trimming cost V 5 bases and J 7 bases, with 8 bases left between them. CDR3 nucleotides: TGCAGTGCTTCAGGGAGTGAAAAACTGTTTTTT. This codes for CSASGSEKLFF.

In its sample, this clonotype was seen a few times. The chain uses TRBV5-4 and TRBJ2-7; D is uncertain. V lost 2 bases and J lost 1, with 10 bases in between. This CDR3 comprises 14 residues. Germline V gives CDR1 SGHNT, CDR2 YYREEE (reference sequence). CDR3 DNA: TGTGCCAGCAGCTTTTTGGACGGATCCTACGAGCAGTACTTC. Translation gives CASSFLDGSYEQYF.

Here the CDR3 DNA reads TGCGCCAGCAGTGAACCGGGAGAAAGATTTAATGTTCGCAATCAGCCCCAGCATTTT. Amino acids: CASSEPGERFNVRNQPQHF. The chain carries TRBV10-1 and TRBJ1-5; no clear D gene. This CDR3 is built from 19 residues. V gave up 3 bases and J gave up 2 bases, with 23 bases separating them. Looked up from germline, CDR1 is WNHNN and CDR2 is SYGVQD (reference sequence).

J is TRBJ2-2 and V is TRBV18; unclear D gene. V was shortened by 2 bases and J by 4 bases, with 11 bases between the two germline ends. CDR3 length: 15 amino acids. Looked up from germline, CDR1 is KGHSH and CDR2 is LQKENI. The CDR3 loop is CASSPDSGFTGELFF. CDR3 in DNA: TGTGCCAGCTCACCAGACTCCGGATTCACCGGGGAGCTGTTTTTT.

The chain combines TRBV5-4 with TRBJ2-2; 7 bases fit TRBD2. Trimming at V came to 3 bases and at J to 3 bases, leaving 11 bases not matched to a gene. This CDR3 region has 17 residues. CDR1 and CDR2 (germline): SGHNT, YYREEE (reference sequence). This CDR3 is CASSSQLWGGYTGELFF. The CDR3 region has the DNA TGTGCCAGCAGCTCACAGTTGTGGGGGGGATACACCGGGGAGCTGTTTTTT.

This clonotype has just a few counts. The chain carries TRBV10-3 and TRBJ2-1; 13 bases agree with TRBD2. The J segment lost 5 bases and the V segment lost 2 bases, leaving 9 bases of the junction unmatched. Germline CDR1 is ENHRY and CDR2 is SYGVKD. The CDR3 covers 18 residues. This CDR3 reads CAISETSGGAIENNEQFF. CDR3 DNA: TGTGCCATCAGTGAGACTAGCGGGGGGGCCATCGAGAACAATGAGCAGTTCTTC.

This clonotype occurred a few times. The genes are TRBV5-1 and TRBJ2-1; D not resolved. Between the trimmed V and J ends, which lost 4 bases and 0 bases, there was a span of 29 bases. The germline V gene has CDR1 SGHRS and CDR2 YFSETQ. The CDR3 has 21 residues. This chain's CDR3 is CASSLPSWALSLKSSYNEQFF. CDR3 sequence (DNA): TGCGCCAGCAGCCTCCCTTCCTGGGCATTATCTCTTAAAAGCTCCTACAATGAGCAGTTCTTC. The full variable domain, completed using reference TRBV5-1 and TRBJ2-1, is KAGVTQTPRYLIKTRGQQVTLSCSPISGHRSVSWYQQTPGQGLQFLFEYFSETQRNKGNFPGRFSGRQFSNSRSEMNVSTLELGDSALYLCASSLPSWALSLKSSYNEQFFGPGTRLTVL.

This clonotype was recorded many times. This chain connects TRBV27 to TRBJ2-3; 10 positions agree with TRBD2. This CDR3 has 17 residues. From germline, CDR1 is MNHEY and CDR2 SMNVEV (reference sequence). Trimming took 2 bases from V and 2 from J; bases not matched to a gene: 7. CDR3 in amino acids: CASSLTVGLADTDTQYF. As DNA, the CDR3 is TGTGCCAGCAGTTTAACGGTCGGACTAGCGGACACAGATACGCAGTATTTT.

The V and J genes are TRBV5-1 and TRBJ2-1; 10 bases align to TRBD2. Germline-derived CDR1 and CDR2 are SGHRS and YFSETQ. CDR3 length: 15 residues. Trimming cost V 0 bases and J 6 bases; bases outside gene matches: 3. The CDR3 bases are TGCGCCAGCAGCTTGGCTCTAGCGGGGGCCAATGAGCAGTTCTTC. Translated: CASSLALAGANEQFF.

J is TRBJ2-5 and V is TRBV20-1; no clear D gene. Trimming took off 6 bases at V and 5 bases at J, with 13 bases between the two ends. The CDR3 extends over 12 amino acids. CDR1 is DFQATT, CDR2 SNEGSKA, per germline (reference sequence). The DNA for the CDR3 is TGCAGTGCGACCGCAGAAATTGAGACCCAGTACTTC. It codes for CSATAEIETQYF.

The rearrangement joins TRBV29-1 to TRBJ1-4, with TRBD1 as a possible D gene (6 bases). V was trimmed by 7 bases and J by 5 bases, leaving 17 bases between them. Germline V CDR1 and CDR2: SQVTM, ANQGSEA. CDR3 length: 14 residues. For the CDR3, the DNA is TGCAGCGCCTACACAGGGTTCAGGAATGAAAAACTGTTTTTT. This translates into CSAYTGFRNEKLFF.